Listed below are T cell receptor beta chains from one sample, sequenced in a study of technical replicates of blood from a handful of donors. Some clones are missing from TCRdb's copy, which holds only in-frame ones; the method was immunoSEQ multiplex PCR. This sample has about 79,000 clones, with 90% to 95% found just once. The sample taken for sequencing was T cells isolated from PBMCs. The receptors derive from a human donor in good health. CDR3s include the opening cysteine and the closing phenylalanine or tryptophan. D genes are given only for firm matches. Rows give clone size only sometimes, using once, few, many, or a class for an expanded clone.

>TRBV7-2|NA|NA|TRBJ2-7|14
TGTGCCAGCAGCTGGGGGACTGGCTCCTACGAGCAGTACTTC
CASSWGTGSYEQYF
>TRBV6-5|NA|TRBD1|TRBJ2-7|14
TGTGCCAGCAGACCCCGGGACAGGGGGGACGAGCAGTACTTC
CASRPRDRGDEQYF
>TRBV7-9|once|TRBD1|TRBJ2-1|15
TGTGCCAGCAGCTTCCGGGACAGGGCCTACAATGAGCAGTTCTTC
CASSFRDRAYNEQFF
>TRBV4-1|NA|NA|TRBJ2-1|17
TGCGCCAGCAGCCAAGAGTCCGGGAATACTGGTTCCGATGAGCAGTTCTTC
CASSQESGNTGSDEQFF
>TRBV7-9|NA|NA|TRBJ2-1|14
TGTGCCAGCAGCTTACAGGTCCGCTACAATGAGCAGTTCTTC
CASSLQVRYNEQFF
>TRBV11-3|NA|NA|TRBJ1-1|17
TGTGCCAGCAGCTTAGGCCTCCTAGGGGGGGTAAACACTGAAGCTTTCTTT
CASSLGLLGGVNTEAFF
>TRBV11-2|NA|NA|TRBJ2-5|16
TGTGCCAGCAGCCCTTGGGGACAGACTAGTAATGAGACCCAGTACTTC
CASSPWGQTSNETQYF
>TRBV7-2|NA|TRBD2|TRBJ2-1|16
TGTGCCAGCAGCTCACAAGCGGGAGTGCGGTACAATGAGCAGTTCTTC
CASSSQAGVRYNEQFF
>TRBV18|NA|NA|TRBJ2-7|14
TGTGCCAGCTCATCGTCGACGGCGGTCTACGAGCAGTACTTC
CASSSSTAVYEQYF
>TRBV6-1|NA|TRBD1|TRBJ2-7|15
TGTGCCAGCAGTGAAACCCGGGACAGTGTGTACGAGCAGTACTTC
CASSETRDSVYEQYF
>TRBV4-1|few|TRBD1|TRBJ1-1|15
TGCGCCAGCAGCCAAGATTGGGGACAGGACACTGAAGCTTTCTTT
CASSQDWGQDTEAFF
>TRBV13|NA|TRBD1|TRBJ2-7|16
TGTGCCAGCAGCTACAGACAGGGCAGAGGCACCTACGAGCAGTACTTC
CASSYRQGRGTYEQYF
>TRBV14|NA|NA|TRBJ1-3|17
TGTGCCAGCAGCCCGTCTGGGGGGGGGCCTAGGATCAACACCATATATTTT
CASSPSGGGPRINTIYF
>TRBV7-9|NA|NA|TRBJ2-5|14
TGTGCCAGCAGCTTAGCGGGTAGGGGCGAGACCCAGTACTTC
CASSLAGRGETQYF
>TRBV20-1|NA|NA|TRBJ2-1|11
TGCAGTGCTAGAGGGCTCAATGAGCAGTTCTTC
CSARGLNEQFF
>TRBV14|NA|TRBD2|TRBJ2-3|17
TGTGCCAGCAGCCAAGATCGGCTAGCGGGAGTGATAGATACGCAGTATTTT
CASSQDRLAGVIDTQYF
>TRBV6-5|NA|NA|TRBJ2-3|12
TGTGCCAACCTCCCAGGAAGAGATACGCAGTATTTT
CANLPGRDTQYF
>TRBV5-1|NA|NA|TRBJ2-6|13
TGCGCCAGCAGTGCGGGTGGGGCCAACGTCCTGACTTTC
CASSAGGANVLTF
>TRBV19|NA|TRBD1|TRBJ2-3|16
TGTGCCAGTAGTCTCCGGACAGGGATGAGCACAGATACGCAGTATTTT
CASSLRTGMSTDTQYF
>TRBV9|NA|NA|TRBJ1-2|15
TGTGCCAGCAGCCCATCCGGGGGGGGCGCGTATGGCTACACCTTC
CASSPSGGGAYGYTF
>TRBV27|NA|NA|TRBJ1-1|14
TGTGCCAGCGCCCCAGCAGGCATAAACACTGAAGCTTTCTTT
CASAPAGINTEAFF
>TRBV4-2|NA|NA|TRBJ2-7|14
TGTGCCAGCAGCCCCAGAGGGGACATACCCGAGCAGTACTTC
CASSPRGDIPEQYF
>TRBV27|NA|NA|TRBJ1-1|14
TGTGCCAGCAGTTTGTGGGAGGGAGGTACTGAAGCTTTCTTT
CASSLWEGGTEAFF
>TRBV5-1|NA|TRBD1|TRBJ2-7|15
TGCGCCAGCAGCCCGGGACAGGGAAAAACCTACGAGCAGTACTTC
CASSPGQGKTYEQYF
>TRBV28|NA|NA|TRBJ2-1|14
TGTGCCAGCAGAACTAGGGAATCCTACAATGAGCAGTTCTTC
CASRTRESYNEQFF
>TRBV4-2|NA|NA|TRBJ1-6|13
TGTGCCAGCAGCCCAAGTCTAAATTCACCCCTCCACTTT
CASSPSLNSPLHF
>TRBV25-1|once|TRBD1|TRBJ2-2|18
TGTGCCAGCAGTCCCTGGGGAACGGGACAGCAGAACACCGGGGAGCTGTTTTTT
CASSPWGTGQQNTGELFF
>TRBV6-5|NA|NA|TRBJ1-4|13
TGTGCCACCAGAAACAGAGCAAATGAAAAACTGTTTTTT
CATRNRANEKLFF
>TRBV29-1|once|NA|TRBJ1-5|15
TGCAGCGTGGAGGACAGAGACGAGGGCAATCAGCCCCAGCATTTT
CSVEDRDEGNQPQHF
>TRBV9|NA|NA|TRBJ2-7|14
TGTGCCAGCAGCGTAGCTGTTACAGGGAGAGAGCAGTACTTC
CASSVAVTGREQYF
>TRBV19|NA|NA|TRBJ1-1|11
TGTGCCAGTACCCGGGGGGGGAAGGGTTTCTTT
CASTRGGKGFF
>TRBV6-5|NA|NA|TRBJ2-3|13
TGTGCCGCAACTAGACTGAGCACAGATACGCAGTATTTT
CAATRLSTDTQYF
>TRBV18|NA|TRBD1|TRBJ1-5|15
TGTGCCAGCTCAACCCGGGACAGGGTTAATCAGCCCCAGCATTTT
CASSTRDRVNQPQHF
>TRBV2|NA|NA|TRBJ1-5|16
TGTGCCAGCAGTGTTCCCTCTATTGCCTCAAGACAGCCCCAGCATTTT
CASSVPSIASRQPQHF
>TRBV5-4|NA|TRBD2|TRBJ2-3|16
TGTGCCAGCGGACTAGCGGGAGTCGCAGGCACAGATACGCAGTATTTT
CASGLAGVAGTDTQYF
>TRBV2|few|NA|TRBJ1-1|14
TGTGCCAGCAGTAGGTACCAGGGGAACACTGAAGCTTTCTTT
CASSRYQGNTEAFF
>TRBV19|NA|NA|TRBJ1-2|14
TGTGCCAGTAGTATAGCCCCGGCTAACTATGGCTACACCTTC
CASSIAPANYGYTF
>TRBV6-1|NA|NA|TRBJ1-5|14
TGTGCCAGCAGTCCCCAGAGGGATCATCAGCCCCAGCATTTT
CASSPQRDHQPQHF
>TRBV15|NA|TRBD2|TRBJ2-1|15
TGTGCCACCAGCAGACAAGCGGGATCCTACAATGAGCAGTTCTTC
CATSRQAGSYNEQFF
>TRBV6-6|NA|TRBD1|TRBJ2-4|14
TGTGCCAGCAGCCCCGGACAGGGAGAAAACATTCAGTACTTC
CASSPGQGENIQYF
>TRBV12-5|NA|NA|TRBJ2-2|13
TGTGCTAGTGGTTTGCTACTCTCCGGGGAGCTGTTTTTT
CASGLLLSGELFF